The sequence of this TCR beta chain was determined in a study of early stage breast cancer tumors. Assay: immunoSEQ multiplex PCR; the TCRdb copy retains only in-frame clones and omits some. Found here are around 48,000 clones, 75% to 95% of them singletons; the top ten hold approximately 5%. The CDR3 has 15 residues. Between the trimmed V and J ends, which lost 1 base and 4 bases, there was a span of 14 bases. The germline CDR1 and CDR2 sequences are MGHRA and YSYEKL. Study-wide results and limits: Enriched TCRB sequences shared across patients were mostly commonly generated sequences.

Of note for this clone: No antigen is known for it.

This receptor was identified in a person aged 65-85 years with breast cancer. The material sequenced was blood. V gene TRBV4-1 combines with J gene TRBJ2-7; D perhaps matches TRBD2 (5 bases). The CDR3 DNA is TGCGCCAGCAGCCAAGTTAGTGGGAGATGGTACGAGCAGTACTTC. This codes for CASSQVSGRWYEQYF.